This entry concerns a single T cell receptor beta chain. This record belongs to a study of Ad26.COV2.S vaccination and SARS-CoV-2 variants. Data came from immunoSEQ multiplex PCR; TCRdb stores just in-frame clones and leaves some out. The repertoire holds 300,000 to 350,000 clones, with 75% to 90% as singletons. Treatment given: around 19 received Ad26.COV2.S at low or high dose, single or two shots; about five received placebo; per-sample allocation not given. The study sampled participants on day 63 after the first vaccine or placebo injection. The CDR3 has 13 amino acids. CDR1 is LNHDA, CDR2 SQIVND, per germline (reference sequence). V gave up 9 bases and J gave up 6 bases, with 14 bases separating them.

V gene TRBV19 combines with J gene TRBJ2-2, with unresolved D. The receptor was derived from a person between 18 and 65 years old who received the Ad26.COV2.S COVID-19 vaccine or a placebo. Sequenced here: peripheral blood, sampled in a trial of Ad26.COV2.S vaccine versus placebo. CDR3 amino acids: CASSLVRPGELFF. In DNA form, the CDR3 reads TGTGCCAGCTCCTTAGTACGACCCGGGGAGCTGTTTTTT.